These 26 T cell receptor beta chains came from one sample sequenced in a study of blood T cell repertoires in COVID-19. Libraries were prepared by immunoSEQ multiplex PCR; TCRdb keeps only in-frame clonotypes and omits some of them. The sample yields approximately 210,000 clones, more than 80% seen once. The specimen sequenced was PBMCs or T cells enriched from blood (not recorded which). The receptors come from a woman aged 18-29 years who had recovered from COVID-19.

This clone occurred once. The CDR3 protein is CASSITDRDQPQHF. CDR3 sequence (DNA): TGTGCCAGTAGTATAACTGACAGGGATCAGCCCCAGCATTTT. The chain has TRBV19 and TRBJ1-5, with 7 bases identical to TRBD1. This CDR3 region has 14 residues. V gave up 2 bases and J gave up 5 bases; unmatched junction bases: 3. Germline lookup yields CDR1 LNHDA and CDR2 SQIVND (reference sequence).

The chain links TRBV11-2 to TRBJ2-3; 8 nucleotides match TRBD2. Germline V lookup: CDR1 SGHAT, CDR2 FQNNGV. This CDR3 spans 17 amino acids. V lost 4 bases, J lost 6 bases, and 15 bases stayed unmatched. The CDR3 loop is CASSYSQGRGARDTQYF. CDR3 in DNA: TGTGCCAGCAGCTATAGCCAGGGGCGGGGGGCCAGGGATACGCAGTATTTT.

CDR3 residues: CASSLVNQPQHF. The CDR3, as DNA: TGTGCCAGCAGCCTCGTAAATCAGCCCCAGCATTTT. The chain is built from TRBV13 and TRBJ1-5; D gene unclear. V lost 5 bases, J lost 4 bases, and 6 bases lay in between. The CDR3 spans 12 residues. CDR1 is PRHDT and CDR2 is FYEKMQ in the germline V gene (reference sequence).

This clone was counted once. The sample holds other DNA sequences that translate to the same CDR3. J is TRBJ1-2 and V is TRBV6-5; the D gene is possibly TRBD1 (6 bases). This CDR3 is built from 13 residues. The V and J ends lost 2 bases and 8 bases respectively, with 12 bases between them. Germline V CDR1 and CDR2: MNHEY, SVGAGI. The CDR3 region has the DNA TGTGCCAGCAGTTACGGGCAGGGGAACGGCTACACCTTC. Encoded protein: CASSYGQGNGYTF.

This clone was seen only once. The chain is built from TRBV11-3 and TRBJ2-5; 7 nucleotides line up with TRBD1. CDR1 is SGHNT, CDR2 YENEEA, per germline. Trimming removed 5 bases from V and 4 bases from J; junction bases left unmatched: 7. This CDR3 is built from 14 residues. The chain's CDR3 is CASSPDRAGETQYF. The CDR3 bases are TGTGCCAGCAGCCCCGACAGGGCCGGAGAGACCCAGTACTTC. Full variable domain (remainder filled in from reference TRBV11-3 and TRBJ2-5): EAGVVQSPRYKIIEKKQPVAFWCNPISGHNTLYWYLQNLGQGPELLIRYENEEAVDDSQLPKDRFSAERLKGVDSTLKIQPAELGDSAVYLCASSPDRAGETQYFGPGTRLLVL.

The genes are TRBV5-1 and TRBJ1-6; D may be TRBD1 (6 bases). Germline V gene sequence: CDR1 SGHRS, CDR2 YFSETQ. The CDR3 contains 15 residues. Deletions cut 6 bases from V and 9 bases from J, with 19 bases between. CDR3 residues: CASTTIGEGGSPLHF. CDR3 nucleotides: TGCGCCAGCACCACGATCGGGGAGGGGGGTTCACCCCTCCACTTT.

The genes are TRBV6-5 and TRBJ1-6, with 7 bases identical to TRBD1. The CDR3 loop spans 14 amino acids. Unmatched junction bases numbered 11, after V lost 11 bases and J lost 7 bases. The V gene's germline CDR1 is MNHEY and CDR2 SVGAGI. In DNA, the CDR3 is TGTGCCTTCCTTGCAGGCAGGGGGAATTCACCCCTCCACTTT. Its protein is CAFLAGRGNSPLHF.

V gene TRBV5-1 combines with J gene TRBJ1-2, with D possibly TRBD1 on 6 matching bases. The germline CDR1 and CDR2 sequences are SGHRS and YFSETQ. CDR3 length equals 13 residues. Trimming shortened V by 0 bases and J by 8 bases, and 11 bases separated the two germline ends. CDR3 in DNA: TGCGCCAGCAGCTTGGGACAGGTACCCGGCTACACCTTC. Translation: CASSLGQVPGYTF.

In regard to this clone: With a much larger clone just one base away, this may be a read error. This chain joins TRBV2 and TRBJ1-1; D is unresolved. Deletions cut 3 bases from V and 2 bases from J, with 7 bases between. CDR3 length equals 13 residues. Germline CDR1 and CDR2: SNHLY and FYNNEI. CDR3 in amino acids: CASSDQFNTEAFF. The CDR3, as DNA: TGTGCCAGCAGTGACCAGTTCAACACTGAAGCTTTCTTT.

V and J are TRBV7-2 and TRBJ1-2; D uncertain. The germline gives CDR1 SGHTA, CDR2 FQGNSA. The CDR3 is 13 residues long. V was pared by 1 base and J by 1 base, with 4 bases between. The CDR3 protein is CASSLDSNYGYTF. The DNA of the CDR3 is TGTGCCAGCAGCTTAGACAGTAACTATGGCTACACCTTC.

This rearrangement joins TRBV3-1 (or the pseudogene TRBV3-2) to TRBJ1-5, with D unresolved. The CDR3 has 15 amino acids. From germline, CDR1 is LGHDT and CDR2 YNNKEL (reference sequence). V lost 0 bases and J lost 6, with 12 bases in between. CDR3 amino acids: CASSQDLPGGQPQHF. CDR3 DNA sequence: TGTGCCAGCAGCCAAGATCTGCCTGGAGGTCAGCCCCAGCATTTT.

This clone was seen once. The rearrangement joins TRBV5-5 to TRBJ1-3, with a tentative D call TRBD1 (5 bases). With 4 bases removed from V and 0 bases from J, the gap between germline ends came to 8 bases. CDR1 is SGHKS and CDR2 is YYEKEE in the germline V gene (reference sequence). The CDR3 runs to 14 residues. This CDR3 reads CASSRGGSGNTIYF. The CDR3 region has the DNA TGTGCCAGCAGCCGGGGGGGCTCTGGAAACACCATATATTTT.

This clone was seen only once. The CDR3 nucleotides are TGTGCCAGCAGCGTCGGGGGGCCCGGGGAGCTGTTTTTT. As protein: CASSVGGPGELFF. The rearrangement joins TRBV9 to TRBJ2-2; tentatively, D is TRBD2 (7 bases). V was clipped by 2 bases and J by 6 bases, with 8 bases between them. The CDR3 is made up of 13 amino acids. Germline CDR1 reads SGDLS; CDR2 reads YYNGEE.

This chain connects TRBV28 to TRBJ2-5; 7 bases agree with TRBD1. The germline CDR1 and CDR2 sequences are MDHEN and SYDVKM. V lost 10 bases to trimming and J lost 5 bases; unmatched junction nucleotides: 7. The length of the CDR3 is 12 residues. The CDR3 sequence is CAIGDRVETQYF. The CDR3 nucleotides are TGTGCCATCGGAGACAGGGTGGAGACCCAGTACTTC.

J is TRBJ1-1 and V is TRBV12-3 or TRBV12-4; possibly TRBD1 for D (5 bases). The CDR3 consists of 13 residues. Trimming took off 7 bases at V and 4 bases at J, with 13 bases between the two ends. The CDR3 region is CASTLWGGTEAFF. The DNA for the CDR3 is TGTGCCAGCACCCTGTGGGGGGGCACTGAAGCTTTCTTT.

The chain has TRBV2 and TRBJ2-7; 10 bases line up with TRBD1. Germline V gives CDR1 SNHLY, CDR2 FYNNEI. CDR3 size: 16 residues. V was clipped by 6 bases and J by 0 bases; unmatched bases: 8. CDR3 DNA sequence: TGTGCCAGCAGCGCTCCGGGACAGGGGCTCTCCTACGAGCAGTACTTC. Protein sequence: CASSAPGQGLSYEQYF. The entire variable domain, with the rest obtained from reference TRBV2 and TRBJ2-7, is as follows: EPEVTQTPSHQVTQMGQEVILRCVPISNHLYFYWYRQILGQKVEFLVSFYNNEISEKSEIFDDQFSVERPDGSNFTLKIRSTKLEDSAMYFCASSAPGQGLSYEQYFGPGTRLTVT.

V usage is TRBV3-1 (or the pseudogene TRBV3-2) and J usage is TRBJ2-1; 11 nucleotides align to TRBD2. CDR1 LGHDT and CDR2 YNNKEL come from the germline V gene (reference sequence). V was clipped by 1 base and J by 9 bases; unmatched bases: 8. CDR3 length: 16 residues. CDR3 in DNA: TGTGCCAGCAGCCAAGGCCTCGTAGCGGGGGGGCGTGAGCAGTTCTTC. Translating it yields CASSQGLVAGGREQFF.

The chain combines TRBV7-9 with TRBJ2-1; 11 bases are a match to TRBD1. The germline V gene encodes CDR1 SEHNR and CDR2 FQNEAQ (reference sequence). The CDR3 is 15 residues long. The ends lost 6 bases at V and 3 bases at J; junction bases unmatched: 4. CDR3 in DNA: TGTGCCAGCAGTTGGACAGGGGGCGACTACAATGAGCAGTTCTTC. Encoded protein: CASSWTGGDYNEQFF.

Here the CDR3 reads CASSLAIAESGYGYTF. The CDR3 bases are TGCGCCAGCAGCTTGGCCATTGCAGAGTCGGGCTATGGCTACACCTTC. The chain carries TRBV5-1 and TRBJ1-2, with D hard to call. The V gene lost 0 bases and the J gene lost 4 bases, with 16 bases spanning the gap. The CDR3 is 16 residues long. Per the germline V gene, CDR1 is SGHRS and CDR2 is YFSETQ.

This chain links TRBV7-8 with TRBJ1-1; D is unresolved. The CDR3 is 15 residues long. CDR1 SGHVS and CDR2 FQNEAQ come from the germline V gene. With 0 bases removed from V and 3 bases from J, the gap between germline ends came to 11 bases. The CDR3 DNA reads TGTGCCAGCAGCTTAGCGGTCGGGGTATACACTGAAGCTTTCTTT. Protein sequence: CASSLAVGVYTEAFF.

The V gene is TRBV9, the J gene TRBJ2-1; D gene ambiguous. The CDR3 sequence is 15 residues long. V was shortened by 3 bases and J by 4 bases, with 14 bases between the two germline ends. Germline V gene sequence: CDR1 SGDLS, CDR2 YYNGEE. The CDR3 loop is CASSGSGQSYNEQFF. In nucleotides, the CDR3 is TGTGCCAGCAGCGGGTCCGGTCAATCTTACAATGAGCAGTTCTTC.

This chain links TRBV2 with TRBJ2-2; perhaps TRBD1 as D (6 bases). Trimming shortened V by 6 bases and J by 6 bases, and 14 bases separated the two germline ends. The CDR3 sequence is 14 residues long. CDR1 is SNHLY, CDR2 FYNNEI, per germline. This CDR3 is CASRRGQSPGELFF. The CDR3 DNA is TGTGCCAGCAGGAGAGGACAGTCCCCCGGGGAGCTGTTTTTT. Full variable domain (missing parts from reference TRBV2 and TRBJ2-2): EPEVTQTPSHQVTQMGQEVILRCVPISNHLYFYWYRQILGQKVEFLVSFYNNEISEKSEIFDDQFSVERPDGSNFTLKIRSTKLEDSAMYFCASRRGQSPGELFFGEGSRLTVL.

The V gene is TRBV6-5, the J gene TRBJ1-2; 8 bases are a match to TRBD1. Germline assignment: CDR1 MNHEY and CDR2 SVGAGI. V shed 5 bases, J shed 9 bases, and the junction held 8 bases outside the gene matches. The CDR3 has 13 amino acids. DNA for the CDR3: TGTGCCAGCAGTCGCGGACAGGGTGGAAGCTACACCTTC. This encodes CASSRGQGGSYTF.

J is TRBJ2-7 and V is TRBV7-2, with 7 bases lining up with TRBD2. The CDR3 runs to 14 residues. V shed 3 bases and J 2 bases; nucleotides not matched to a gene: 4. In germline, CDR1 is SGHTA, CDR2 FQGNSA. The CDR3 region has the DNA TGTGCCAGCAGCTTCTTCCGGGGGGCCTACGAGCAGTACTTC. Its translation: CASSFFRGAYEQYF.

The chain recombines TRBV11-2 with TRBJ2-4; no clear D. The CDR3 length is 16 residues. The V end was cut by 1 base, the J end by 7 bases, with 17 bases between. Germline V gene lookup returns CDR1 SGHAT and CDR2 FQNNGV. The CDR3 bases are TGTGCCAGCAGCTTAGTACGCGGCGCAATGAAGAACATTCAGTACTTC. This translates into CASSLVRGAMKNIQYF.

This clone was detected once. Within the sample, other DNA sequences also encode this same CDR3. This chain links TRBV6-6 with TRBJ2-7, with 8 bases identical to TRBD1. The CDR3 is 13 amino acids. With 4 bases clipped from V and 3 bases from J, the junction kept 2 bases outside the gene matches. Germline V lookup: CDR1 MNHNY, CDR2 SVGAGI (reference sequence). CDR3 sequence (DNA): TGTGCCAGCAGTTTGGACAGGGACTACGAGCAGTACTTC. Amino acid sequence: CASSLDRDYEQYF.